Below, one T cell receptor (beta chain) is given with its context. Germline CDR1 reads MGHRA; CDR2 reads YSYEKL. This CDR3 has 16 amino acids. Unmatched junction bases numbered 4, after V lost 0 bases and J lost 6 bases. The source of the sample is a study of blood T cell repertoires in COVID-19. The table came from immunoSEQ multiplex PCR; TCRdb's copy has only in-frame clones and leaves some out. Of under 150,000 clones in the sample, just under 85% were seen once. Those who participated ranged in age from about 18 to 89 years and resided in 20 to 25 US areas. The recovered donors of Cohort 3 showed two negative PCRs, clearance, or symptom resolution.

The TCR originated in a woman between 40 and 50 years old who had recovered from COVID-19. The sample taken for sequencing was PBMCs or T cells enriched from blood (not recorded which). This chain links TRBV4-1 with TRBJ2-3; 12 bases match TRBD2. The CDR3 bases are TGCGCCAGCAGCCAAGACGGAACTAGCGGGAGGGATACGCAGTATTTT. The encoded protein is CASSQDGTSGRDTQYF.